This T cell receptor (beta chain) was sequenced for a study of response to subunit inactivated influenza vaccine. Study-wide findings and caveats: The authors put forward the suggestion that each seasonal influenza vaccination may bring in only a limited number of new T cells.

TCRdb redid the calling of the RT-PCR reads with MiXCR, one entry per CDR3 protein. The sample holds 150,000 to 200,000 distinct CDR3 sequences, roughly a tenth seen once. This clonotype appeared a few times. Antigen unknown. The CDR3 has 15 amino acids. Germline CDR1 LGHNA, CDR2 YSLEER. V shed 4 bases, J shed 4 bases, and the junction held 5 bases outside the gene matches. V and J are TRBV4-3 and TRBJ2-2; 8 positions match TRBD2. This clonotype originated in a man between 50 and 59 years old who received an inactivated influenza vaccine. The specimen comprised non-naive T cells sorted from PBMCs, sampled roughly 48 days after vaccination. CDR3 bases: TGCGCCAGCAGCCCTCAGCGGGAGATCACCGGGGAGCTGTTTTTT. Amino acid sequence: CASSPQREITGELFF.